The clone carrying this T cell receptor (beta chain) was counted at least ten times. Its antigen is currently unknown. TCR alpha and TCR beta cDNA libraries carrying sample barcodes and UMIs were produced by 5'RACE using constant-segment primers. TCRdb independently ran MiXCR on the 5' RACE reads; one entry per CDR3 protein. Of about 130,000 distinct CDR3 sequences in the sample, approximately 5.9% were seen once. This CDR3 region has 15 residues. Losses at the gene ends were 6 bases for V and 7 bases for J; bases not matched to a gene: 10. This sample was included in a study of T-cell memory formation after mild COVID-19. Across the whole study: Clustering of TCRs was largely donor specific. Findings and caveats of the study: A balance of CD4 and CD8 characterized clones contracting day 15 to 85, whereas later expanders leaned CD4+. Researchers report contracting CD4+ clones mostly in CM and EM, with CD8+ clones in EMRA.

The chain joins TRBV12-3 or TRBV12-4 to TRBJ1-5, with 9 bases fitting TRBD1. This receptor was obtained from an adult woman who had mild COVID-19 (a few samples of this study predate the infection). Cell type and time point are not known. The sequencing input was PBMCs or a T cell subset sorted from them (not recorded which). The CDR3 loop reads CASRKGDRDRQPQHF. The CDR3 region has the DNA TGTGCCAGCAGGAAAGGGGACAGGGATAGGCAGCCCCAGCATTTT.